This T cell receptor (beta chain) was recovered during a study of T cells after yellow fever vaccination. Study context: Preparation of fractions with low cell numbers was performed using SMART-Seq v4 Ultra Low Input. Study findings and constraints: Though it reached lower strength, the secondary response hit its peak faster, day 5 versus 15. Abundant clonotypes from the bulk population could have been carried over as contaminants into FACS-sorted repertoires.

This clonotype was seen a few times. Antigen specificity is unknown. TCRdb re-derived calls from the 5' RACE reads in MiXCR, one entry per CDR3 protein. The sample has some 500,000 distinct CDR3 sequences; less than 15% are singletons. CDR1 and CDR2 from the germline V gene are LNHNV and YYDKDF (reference sequence). This CDR3 is built from 12 residues. V gave up 5 bases and J gave up 3 bases, with 8 bases separating them. Material: PBMCs, obtained on the day of the yellow fever booster vaccination. The rearrangement uses TRBV15 and TRBJ2-7; D is ambiguous. The source of this sequence is a man under 40 who received the YFV17D yellow fever vaccine. The CDR3 coding sequence is TGTGCCACCAGCTTTACGCGCTACGAGCAGTACTTC. This sequence encodes CATSFTRYEQYF.